Here is one T cell receptor (beta chain) with its context. Antigen specificity is unknown. The sample carries other DNA sequences with the same CDR3. The sample is drawn from a study of shared clonotypes between healthy human individuals. The CDR3 sequence is 13 residues long. V was shortened by 2 bases and J by 2 bases, with 3 bases between the two germline ends. Germline CDR1 MNHNY, CDR2 SVGAGI (reference sequence). Study observations and caveats: Only a few donors were included, so the genetic and exposure-history diversity represented was limited. Compared with memory subsets, naive subsets generally had larger estimated richness.

Each cell subset's genomic DNA was divided evenly among several immunoSEQ plates. Here immunoSEQ multiplex PCR was the method, and the copy in TCRdb shows in-frame clones only, minus some. The table records more than 1,200,000 clones, 98% to 99% of them present only once. The TCR sequence derives from a man aged 30 to 45 in good health. The rearrangement joins TRBV6-6 to TRBJ2-2; D gene ambiguous. Sequenced sample: naive CD4+ T cells sorted from blood. Stated subset: CD45RA+ positively selected. The CDR3 DNA sequence: TGTGCCAGCAGTTACATCAACACCGGGGAGCTGTTTTTT. Amino acids: CASSYINTGELFF.